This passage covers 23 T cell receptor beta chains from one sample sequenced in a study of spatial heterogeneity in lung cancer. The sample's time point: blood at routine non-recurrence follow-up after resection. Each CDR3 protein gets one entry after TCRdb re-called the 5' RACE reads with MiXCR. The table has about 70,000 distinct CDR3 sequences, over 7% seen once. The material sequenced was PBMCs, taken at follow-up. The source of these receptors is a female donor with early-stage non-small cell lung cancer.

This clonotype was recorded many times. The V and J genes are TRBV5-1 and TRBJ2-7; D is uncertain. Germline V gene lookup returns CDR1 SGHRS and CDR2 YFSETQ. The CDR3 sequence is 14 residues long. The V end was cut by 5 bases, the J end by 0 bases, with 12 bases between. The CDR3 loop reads CASRTDSGSYEQYF. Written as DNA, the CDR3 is TGCGCCAGCAGGACTGATTCAGGCTCCTACGAGCAGTACTTC.

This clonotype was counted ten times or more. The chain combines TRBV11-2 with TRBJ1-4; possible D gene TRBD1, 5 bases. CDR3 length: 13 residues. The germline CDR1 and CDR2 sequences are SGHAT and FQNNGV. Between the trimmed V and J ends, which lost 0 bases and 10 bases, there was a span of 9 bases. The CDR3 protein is CASSLDQRGKLFF. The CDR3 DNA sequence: TGTGCCAGCAGCTTAGATCAAAGGGGAAAACTGTTTTTT.

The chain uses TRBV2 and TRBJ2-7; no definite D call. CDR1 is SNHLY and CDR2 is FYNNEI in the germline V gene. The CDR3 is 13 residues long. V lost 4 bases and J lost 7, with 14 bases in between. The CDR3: CASSGSLGREQYF. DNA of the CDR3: TGTGCCAGCAGTGGGTCTCTAGGGCGGGAGCAGTACTTC.

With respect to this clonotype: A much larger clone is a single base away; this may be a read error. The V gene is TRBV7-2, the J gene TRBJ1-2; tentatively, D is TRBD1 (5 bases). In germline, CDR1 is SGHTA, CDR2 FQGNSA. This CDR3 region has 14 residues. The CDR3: CASGLPTGPGGYTF. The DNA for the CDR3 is TGTGCCAGCGGCTTACCCACAGGCCCAGGAGGCTACACCTTC.

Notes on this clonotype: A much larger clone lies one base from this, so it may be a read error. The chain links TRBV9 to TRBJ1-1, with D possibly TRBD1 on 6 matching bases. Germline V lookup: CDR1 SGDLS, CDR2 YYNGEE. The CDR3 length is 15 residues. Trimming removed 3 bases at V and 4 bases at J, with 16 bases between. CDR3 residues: CASSGTGSWPTEAFF. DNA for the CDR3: TGTGCCAGCAGCGGTACAGGGAGCTGGCCCACTGAAGCTTTCTTT. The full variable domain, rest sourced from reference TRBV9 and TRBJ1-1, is DSGVTQTPKHLITATGQRVTLRCSPRSGDLSVYWYQQSLDQGLQFLIQYYNGEERAKGNILERFSAQQFPDLHSELNLSSLELGDSALYFCASSGTGSWPTEAFFGQGTRLTVV.

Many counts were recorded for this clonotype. CDR3 DNA: TGTGCCAGCAGCGTAGGCGGACTAGCGGCCTACAATGAGCAGTTCTTC. It yields the protein CASSVGGLAAYNEQFF. V usage is TRBV9 and J usage is TRBJ2-1; 10 bases agree with TRBD2. J gave up 2 bases and V 0 bases, and 2 bases lay outside the gene matches. Germline V gene lookup returns CDR1 SGDLS and CDR2 YYNGEE. The CDR3 extends over 16 amino acids.

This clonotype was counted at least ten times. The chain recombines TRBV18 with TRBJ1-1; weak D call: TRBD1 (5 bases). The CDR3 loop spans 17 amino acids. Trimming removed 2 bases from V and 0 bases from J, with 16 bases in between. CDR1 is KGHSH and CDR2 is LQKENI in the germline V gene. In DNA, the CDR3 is TGTGCCAGCTCACCATACCTCCTCACGGGGGTGAACACTGAAGCTTTCTTT. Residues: CASSPYLLTGVNTEAFF.

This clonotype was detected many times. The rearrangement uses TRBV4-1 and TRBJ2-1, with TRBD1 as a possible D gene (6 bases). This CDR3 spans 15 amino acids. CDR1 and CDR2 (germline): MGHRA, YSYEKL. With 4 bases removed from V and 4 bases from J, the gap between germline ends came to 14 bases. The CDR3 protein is CASSPAGQKYNEQFF. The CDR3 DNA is TGCGCCAGCAGCCCCGCCGGACAGAAATACAATGAGCAGTTCTTC.

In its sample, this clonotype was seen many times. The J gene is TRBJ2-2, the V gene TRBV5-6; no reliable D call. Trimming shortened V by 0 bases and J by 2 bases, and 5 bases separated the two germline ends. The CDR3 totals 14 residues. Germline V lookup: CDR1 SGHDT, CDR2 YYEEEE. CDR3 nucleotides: TGTGCCAGCAGCTTGGTGGGAAACACCGGGGAGCTGTTTTTT. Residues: CASSLVGNTGELFF.

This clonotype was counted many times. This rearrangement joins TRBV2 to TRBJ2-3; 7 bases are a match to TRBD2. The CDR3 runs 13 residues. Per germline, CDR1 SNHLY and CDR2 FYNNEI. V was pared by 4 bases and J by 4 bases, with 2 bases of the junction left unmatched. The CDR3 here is CASSAGGADTQYF. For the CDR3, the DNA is TGTGCCAGCAGTGCTGGGGGGGCAGATACGCAGTATTTT.

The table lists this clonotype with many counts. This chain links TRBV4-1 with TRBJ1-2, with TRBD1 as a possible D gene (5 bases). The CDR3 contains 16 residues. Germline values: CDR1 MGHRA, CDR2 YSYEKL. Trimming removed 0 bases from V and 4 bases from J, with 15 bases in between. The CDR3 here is CASSQESADNAYGYTF. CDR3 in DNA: TGCGCCAGCAGCCAAGAGTCGGCGGACAACGCCTATGGCTACACCTTC.

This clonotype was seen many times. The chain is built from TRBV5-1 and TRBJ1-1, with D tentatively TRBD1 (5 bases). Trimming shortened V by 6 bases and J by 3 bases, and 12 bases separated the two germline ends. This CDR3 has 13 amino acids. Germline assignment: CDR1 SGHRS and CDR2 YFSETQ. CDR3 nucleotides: TGCGCCAGCACCCGGGACCCGGACACTGAAGCTTTCTTT. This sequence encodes CASTRDPDTEAFF. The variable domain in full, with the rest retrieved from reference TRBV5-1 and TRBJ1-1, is KAGVTQTPRYLIKTRGQQVTLSCSPISGHRSVSWYQQTPGQGLQFLFEYFSETQRNKGNFPGRFSGRQFSNSRSEMNVSTLELGDSALYLCASTRDPDTEAFFGQGTRLTVV.

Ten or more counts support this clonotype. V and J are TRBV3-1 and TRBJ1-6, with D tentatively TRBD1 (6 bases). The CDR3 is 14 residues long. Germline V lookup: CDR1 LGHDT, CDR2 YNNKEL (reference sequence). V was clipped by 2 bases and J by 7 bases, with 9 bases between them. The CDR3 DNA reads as TGTGCCAGCAGCCAAACAGGGAACAATTCACCCCTCCACTTT. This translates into CASSQTGNNSPLHF.

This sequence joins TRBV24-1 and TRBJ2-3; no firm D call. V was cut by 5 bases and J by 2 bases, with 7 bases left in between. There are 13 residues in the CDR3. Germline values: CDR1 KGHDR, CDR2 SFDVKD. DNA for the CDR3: TGTGCCACCAGTGTACCAAACACAGATACGCAGTATTTT. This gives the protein CATSVPNTDTQYF.

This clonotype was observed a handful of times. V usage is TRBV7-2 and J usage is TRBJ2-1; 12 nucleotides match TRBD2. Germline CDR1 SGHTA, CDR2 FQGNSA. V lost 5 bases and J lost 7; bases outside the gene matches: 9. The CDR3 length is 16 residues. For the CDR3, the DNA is TGTGCCAGCAGCCCGACTAGCGGGAGTATACGAAATGAGCAGTTCTTC. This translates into CASSPTSGSIRNEQFF. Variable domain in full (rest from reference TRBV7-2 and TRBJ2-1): GAGVSQSPSNKVTEKGKDVELRCDPISGHTALYWYRQSLGQGLEFLIYFQGNSAPDKSGLPSDRFSAERTGGSVSTLTIQRTQQEDSAVYLCASSPTSGSIRNEQFFGPGTRLTVL.

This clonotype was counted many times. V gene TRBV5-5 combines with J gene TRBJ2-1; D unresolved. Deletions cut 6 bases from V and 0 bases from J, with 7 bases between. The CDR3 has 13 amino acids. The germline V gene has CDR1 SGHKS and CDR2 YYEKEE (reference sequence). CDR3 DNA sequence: TGTGCCAGCAAGATAAGCTCCTACAATGAGCAGTTCTTC. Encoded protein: CASKISSYNEQFF.

This chain's CDR3 is CASSQEGWSSYNEQFF. CDR3 DNA: TGTGCCAGCAGCCAAGAAGGATGGAGCTCCTACAATGAGCAGTTCTTC. The chain joins TRBV3-1 to TRBJ2-1, with no clear D. The germline gives CDR1 LGHDT, CDR2 YNNKEL (reference sequence). The length of the CDR3 is 16 residues. V was pared by 0 bases and J by 0 bases, with 9 bases between.

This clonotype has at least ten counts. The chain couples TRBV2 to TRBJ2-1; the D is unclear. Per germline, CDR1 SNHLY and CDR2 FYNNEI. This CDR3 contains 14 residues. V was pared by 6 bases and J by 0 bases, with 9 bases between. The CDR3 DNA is TGTGCCAGCAGGAGCCAGAGCTCCTACAATGAGCAGTTCTTC. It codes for CASRSQSSYNEQFF.

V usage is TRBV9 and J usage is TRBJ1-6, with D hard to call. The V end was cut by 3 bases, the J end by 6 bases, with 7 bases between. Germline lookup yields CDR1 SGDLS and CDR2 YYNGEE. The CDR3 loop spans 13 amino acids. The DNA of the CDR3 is TGTGCCAGCAGCGAAGACCGTAATTCACCCCTCCACTTT. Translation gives CASSEDRNSPLHF.

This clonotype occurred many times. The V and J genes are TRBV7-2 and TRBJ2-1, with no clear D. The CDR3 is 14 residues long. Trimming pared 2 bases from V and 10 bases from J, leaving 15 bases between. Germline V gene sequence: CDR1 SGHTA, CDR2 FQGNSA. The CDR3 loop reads CASSLRSPAREQFF. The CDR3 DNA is TGTGCCAGCAGCTTAAGGAGTCCGGCACGAGAGCAGTTCTTC.

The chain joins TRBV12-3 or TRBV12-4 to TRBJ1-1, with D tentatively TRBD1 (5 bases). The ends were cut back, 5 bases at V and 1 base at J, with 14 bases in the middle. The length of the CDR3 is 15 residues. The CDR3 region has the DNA TGTGCCAGCAGTATCCACTCCGGGACGAACACTGAAGCTTTCTTT. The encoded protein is CASSIHSGTNTEAFF.

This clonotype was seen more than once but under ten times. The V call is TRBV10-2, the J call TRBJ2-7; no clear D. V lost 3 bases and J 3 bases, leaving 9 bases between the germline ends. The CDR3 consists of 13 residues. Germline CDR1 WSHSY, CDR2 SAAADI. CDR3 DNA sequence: TGCGCCAGCAGTGATGGTCAGCTCTACGAGCAGTACTTC. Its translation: CASSDGQLYEQYF.

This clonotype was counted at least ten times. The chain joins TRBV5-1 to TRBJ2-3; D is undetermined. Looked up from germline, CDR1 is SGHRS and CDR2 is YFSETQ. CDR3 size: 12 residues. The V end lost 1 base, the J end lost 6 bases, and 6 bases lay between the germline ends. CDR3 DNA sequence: TGCGCCAGCAGCTTGTATGGGGATACGCAGTATTTT. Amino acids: CASSLYGDTQYF.